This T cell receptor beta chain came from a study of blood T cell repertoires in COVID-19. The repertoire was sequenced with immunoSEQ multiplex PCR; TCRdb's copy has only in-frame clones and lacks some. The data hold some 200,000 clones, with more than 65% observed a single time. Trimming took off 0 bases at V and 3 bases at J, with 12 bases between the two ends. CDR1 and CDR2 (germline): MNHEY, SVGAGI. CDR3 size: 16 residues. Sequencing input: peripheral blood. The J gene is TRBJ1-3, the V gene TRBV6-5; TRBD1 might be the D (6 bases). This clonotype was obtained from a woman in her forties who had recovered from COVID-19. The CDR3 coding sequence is TGTGCCAGCAGTTACTCTTTGTCAGGGGATGGAAACACCATATATTTT. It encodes CASSYSLSGDGNTIYF.